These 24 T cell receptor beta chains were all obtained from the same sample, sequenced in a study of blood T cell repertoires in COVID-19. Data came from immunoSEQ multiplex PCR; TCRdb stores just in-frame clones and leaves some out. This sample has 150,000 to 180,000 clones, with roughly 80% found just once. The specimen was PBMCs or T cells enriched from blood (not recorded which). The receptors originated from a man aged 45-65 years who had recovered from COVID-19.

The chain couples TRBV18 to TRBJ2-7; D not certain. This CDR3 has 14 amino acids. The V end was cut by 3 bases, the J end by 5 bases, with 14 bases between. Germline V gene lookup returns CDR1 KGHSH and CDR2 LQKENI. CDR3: CASSPAGPVDEQYF. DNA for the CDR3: TGTGCCAGCTCACCTGCAGGCCCCGTCGACGAGCAGTACTTC.

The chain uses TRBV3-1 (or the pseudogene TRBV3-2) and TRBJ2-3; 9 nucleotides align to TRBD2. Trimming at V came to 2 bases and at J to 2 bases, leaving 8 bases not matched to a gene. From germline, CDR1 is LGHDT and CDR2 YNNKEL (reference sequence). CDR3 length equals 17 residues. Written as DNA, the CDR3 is TGTGCCAGCAGCCAAATGCCTCCTAGCGGGGCCACAGATACGCAGTATTTT. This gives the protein CASSQMPPSGATDTQYF.

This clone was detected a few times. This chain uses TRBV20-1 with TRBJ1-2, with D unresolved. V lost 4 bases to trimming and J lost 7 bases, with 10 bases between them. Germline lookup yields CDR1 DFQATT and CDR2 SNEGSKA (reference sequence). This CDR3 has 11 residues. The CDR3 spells CSANEAGGYTF. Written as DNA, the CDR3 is TGCAGTGCTAATGAGGCGGGTGGCTACACCTTC.

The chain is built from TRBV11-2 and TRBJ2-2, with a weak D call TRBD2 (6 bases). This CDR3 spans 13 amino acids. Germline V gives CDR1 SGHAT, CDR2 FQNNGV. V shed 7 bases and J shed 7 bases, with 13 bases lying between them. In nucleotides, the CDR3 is TGTGCCAGCACCGGACTACTTGGCGGGGAGCTGTTTTTT. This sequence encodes CASTGLLGGELFF.

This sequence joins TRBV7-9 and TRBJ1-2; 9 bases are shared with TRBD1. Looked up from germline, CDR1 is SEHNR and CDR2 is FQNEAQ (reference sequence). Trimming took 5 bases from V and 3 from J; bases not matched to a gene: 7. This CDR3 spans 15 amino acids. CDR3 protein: CASSAGTGRDYGYTF. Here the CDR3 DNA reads TGTGCCAGCAGCGCGGGGACAGGGAGGGACTATGGCTACACCTTC.

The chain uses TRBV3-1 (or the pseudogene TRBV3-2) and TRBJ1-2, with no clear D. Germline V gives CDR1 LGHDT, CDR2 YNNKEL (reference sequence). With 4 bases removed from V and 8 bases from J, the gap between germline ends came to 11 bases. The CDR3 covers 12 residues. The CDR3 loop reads CASSLEGRGYTF. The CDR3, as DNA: TGTGCCAGCAGCCTTGAGGGCAGGGGCTACACCTTC.

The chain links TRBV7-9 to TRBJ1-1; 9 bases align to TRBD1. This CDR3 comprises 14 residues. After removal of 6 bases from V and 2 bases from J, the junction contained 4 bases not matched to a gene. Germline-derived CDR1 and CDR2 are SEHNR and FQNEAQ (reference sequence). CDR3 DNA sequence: TGTGCCAGCAGACAGGGGGCCCCTAACACTGAAGCTTTCTTT. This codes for CASRQGAPNTEAFF. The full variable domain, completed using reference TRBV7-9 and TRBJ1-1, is DTGVSQNPRHKITKRGQNVTFRCDPISEHNRLYWYRQTLGQGPEFLTYFQNEAQLEKSRLLSDRFSAERPKGSFSTLEIQRTEQGDSAMYLCASRQGAPNTEAFFGQGTRLTVV.

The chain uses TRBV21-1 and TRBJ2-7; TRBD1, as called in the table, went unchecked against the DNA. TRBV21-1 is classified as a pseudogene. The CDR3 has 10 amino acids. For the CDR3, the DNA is TGTGCCAGCAGCAAGGACAGAGGCTGTTTC. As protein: CASSKDRGCF.

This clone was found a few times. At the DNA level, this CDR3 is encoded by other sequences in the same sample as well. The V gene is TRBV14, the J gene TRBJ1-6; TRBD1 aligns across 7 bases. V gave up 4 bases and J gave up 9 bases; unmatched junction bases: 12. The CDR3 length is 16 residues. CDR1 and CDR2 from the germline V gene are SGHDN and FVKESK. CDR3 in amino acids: CASSRTSRGRLSPLHF. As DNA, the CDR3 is TGTGCCAGCAGCCGGACATCTAGGGGGCGCCTTTCACCCCTCCACTTT.

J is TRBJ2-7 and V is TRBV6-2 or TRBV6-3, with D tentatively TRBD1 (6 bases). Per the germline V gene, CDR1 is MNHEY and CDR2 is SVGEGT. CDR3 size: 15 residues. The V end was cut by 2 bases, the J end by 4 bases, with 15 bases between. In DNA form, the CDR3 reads TGTGCCAGCAGTTACCCCGACAGGATCGTTTACGAGCAGTACTTC. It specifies CASSYPDRIVYEQYF.

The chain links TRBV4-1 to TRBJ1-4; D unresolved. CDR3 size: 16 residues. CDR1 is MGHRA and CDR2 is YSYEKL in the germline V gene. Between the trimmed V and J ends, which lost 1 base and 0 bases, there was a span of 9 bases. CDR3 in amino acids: CASSQGAPTTNEKLFF. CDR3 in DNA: TGCGCCAGCAGCCAAGGGGCGCCGACAACTAATGAAAAACTGTTTTTT.

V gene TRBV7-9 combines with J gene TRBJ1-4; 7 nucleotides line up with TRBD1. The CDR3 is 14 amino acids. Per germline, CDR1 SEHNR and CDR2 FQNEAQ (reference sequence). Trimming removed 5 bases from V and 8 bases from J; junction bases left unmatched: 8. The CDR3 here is CASSAPGTAEKLFF. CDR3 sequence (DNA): TGTGCCAGCAGCGCCCCCGGGACAGCCGAAAAACTGTTTTTT.

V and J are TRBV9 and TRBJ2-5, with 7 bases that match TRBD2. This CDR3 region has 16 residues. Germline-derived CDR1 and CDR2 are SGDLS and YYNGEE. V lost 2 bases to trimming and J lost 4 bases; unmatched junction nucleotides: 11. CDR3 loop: CASSVGSSGYRETQYF. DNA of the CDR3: TGTGCCAGCAGCGTCGGGAGTAGCGGGTATAGAGAGACCCAGTACTTC.

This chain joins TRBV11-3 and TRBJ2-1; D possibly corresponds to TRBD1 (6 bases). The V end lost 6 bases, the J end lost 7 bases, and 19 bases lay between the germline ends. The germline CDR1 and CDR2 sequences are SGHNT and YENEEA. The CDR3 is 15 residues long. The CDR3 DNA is TGTGCCAGCAGACTTACCGGACAGATCAGGAATGAGCAGTTCTTC. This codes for CASRLTGQIRNEQFF.

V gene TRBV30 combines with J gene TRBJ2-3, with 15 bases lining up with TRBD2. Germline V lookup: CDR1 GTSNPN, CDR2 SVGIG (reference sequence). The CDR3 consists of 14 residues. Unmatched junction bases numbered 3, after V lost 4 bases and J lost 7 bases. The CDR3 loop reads CAWKGTSGGNTQYF. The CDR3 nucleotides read TGTGCCTGGAAAGGGACTAGCGGGGGGAATACGCAGTATTTT.

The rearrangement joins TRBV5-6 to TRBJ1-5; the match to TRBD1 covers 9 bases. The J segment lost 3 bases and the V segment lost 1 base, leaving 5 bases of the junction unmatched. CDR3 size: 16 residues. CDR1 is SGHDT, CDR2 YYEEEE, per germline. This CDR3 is CASSLKGTGSNQPQHF. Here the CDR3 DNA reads TGTGCCAGCAGCTTGAAAGGGACAGGGTCCAATCAGCCCCAGCATTTT.

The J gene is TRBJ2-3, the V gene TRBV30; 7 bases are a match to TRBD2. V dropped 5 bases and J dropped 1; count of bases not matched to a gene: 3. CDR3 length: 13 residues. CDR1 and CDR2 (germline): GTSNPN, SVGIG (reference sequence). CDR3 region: CAWGSGGTDTQYF. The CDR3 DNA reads TGTGCCTGGGGAAGCGGGGGCACAGATACGCAGTATTTT.

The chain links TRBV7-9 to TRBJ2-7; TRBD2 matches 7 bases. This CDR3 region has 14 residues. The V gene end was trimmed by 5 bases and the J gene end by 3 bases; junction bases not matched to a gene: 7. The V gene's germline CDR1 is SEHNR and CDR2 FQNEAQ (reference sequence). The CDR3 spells CASSPGLQNYEQYF. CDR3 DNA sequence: TGTGCCAGCAGCCCGGGACTACAGAACTACGAGCAGTACTTC. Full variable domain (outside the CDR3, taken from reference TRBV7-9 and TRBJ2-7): DTGVSQNPRHKITKRGQNVTFRCDPISEHNRLYWYRQTLGQGPEFLTYFQNEAQLEKSRLLSDRFSAERPKGSFSTLEIQRTEQGDSAMYLCASSPGLQNYEQYFGPGTRLTVT.

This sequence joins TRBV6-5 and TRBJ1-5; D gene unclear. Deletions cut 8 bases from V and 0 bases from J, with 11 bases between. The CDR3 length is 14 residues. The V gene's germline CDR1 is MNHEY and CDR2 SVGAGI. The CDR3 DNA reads TGTGCCAGCGGAGGGATATATAGCAATCAGCCCCAGCATTTT. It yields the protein CASGGIYSNQPQHF.

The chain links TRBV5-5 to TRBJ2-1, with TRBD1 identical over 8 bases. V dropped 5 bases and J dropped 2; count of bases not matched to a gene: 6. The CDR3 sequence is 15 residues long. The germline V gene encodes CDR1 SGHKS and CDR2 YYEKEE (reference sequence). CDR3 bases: TGTGCCAGCAGTTCCGGACAGGGACCCTACAATGAGCAGTTCTTC. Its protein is CASSSGQGPYNEQFF. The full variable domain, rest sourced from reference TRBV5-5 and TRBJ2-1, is DAGVTQSPTHLIKTRGQQVTLRCSPISGHKSVSWYQQVLGQGPQFIFQYYEKEERGRGNFPDRFSARQFPNYSSELNVNALLLGDSALYLCASSSGQGPYNEQFFGPGTRLTVL.

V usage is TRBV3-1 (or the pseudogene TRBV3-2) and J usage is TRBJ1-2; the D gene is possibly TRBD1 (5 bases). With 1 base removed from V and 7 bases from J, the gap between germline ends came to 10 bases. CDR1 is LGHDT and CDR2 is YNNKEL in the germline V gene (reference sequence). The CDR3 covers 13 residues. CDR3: CASSQGSGVGYTF. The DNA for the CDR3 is TGTGCCAGCAGCCAAGGGTCGGGGGTTGGCTACACCTTC.

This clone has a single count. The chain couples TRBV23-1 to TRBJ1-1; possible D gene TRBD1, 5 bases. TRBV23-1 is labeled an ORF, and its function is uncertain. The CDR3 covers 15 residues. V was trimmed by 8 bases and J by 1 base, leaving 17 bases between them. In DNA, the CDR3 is TGCGCCAGCCTCACTTGGGACTGTTGGAACACTGAAGCTTTCTTT. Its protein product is CASLTWDCWNTEAFF.

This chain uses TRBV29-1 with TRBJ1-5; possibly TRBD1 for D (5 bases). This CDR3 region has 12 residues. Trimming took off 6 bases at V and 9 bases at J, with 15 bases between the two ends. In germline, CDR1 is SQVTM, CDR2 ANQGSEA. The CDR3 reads CSVTAPSWPQHF. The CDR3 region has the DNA TGCAGCGTGACAGCCCCATCTTGGCCCCAGCATTTT.

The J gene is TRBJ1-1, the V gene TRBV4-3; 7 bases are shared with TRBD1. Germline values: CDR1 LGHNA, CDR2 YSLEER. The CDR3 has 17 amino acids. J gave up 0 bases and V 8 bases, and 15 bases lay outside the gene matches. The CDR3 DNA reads TGCGCCAGCGAGGTCCCGGGACAGAGAACAATGAACACTGAAGCTTTCTTT. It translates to CASEVPGQRTMNTEAFF.